This TCR beta chain was sequenced for a study of cytomegalovirus exposure and HLA in healthy donors. The donors were part of the validation cohort of 100 to 150 subjects. That cohort was separate from the first cohort, which comprised under 750 subjects. The CDR3 runs to 15 residues. V gave up 6 bases and J gave up 7 bases; unmatched junction bases: 9. CDR1 is LNHDA and CDR2 is SQIVND in the germline V gene (reference sequence). The repertoire was sequenced with immunoSEQ multiplex PCR; TCRdb's copy has only in-frame clones and lacks some. This table has approximately 300,000 clones, 86% appearing once. Study-wide findings and caveats: Cytomegalovirus-associated status was assigned to more than 150 TCR beta chains. Subsequent analysis showed first-cohort TCR clusters tending to co-occur in some 120 validation repertoires.

Turning to this clone: What it binds is unknown.

The sequenced sample was PBMCs. The chain combines TRBV19 with TRBJ1-5, with TRBD1 matching over 10 bases. This TCR came from a young woman in good health and CMV-seronegative. The CDR3 DNA sequence: TGTGCCAGTAGCAAGGGACAGGGGAGACGACAGCCCCAGCATTTT. Its translation is CASSKGQGRRQPQHF.